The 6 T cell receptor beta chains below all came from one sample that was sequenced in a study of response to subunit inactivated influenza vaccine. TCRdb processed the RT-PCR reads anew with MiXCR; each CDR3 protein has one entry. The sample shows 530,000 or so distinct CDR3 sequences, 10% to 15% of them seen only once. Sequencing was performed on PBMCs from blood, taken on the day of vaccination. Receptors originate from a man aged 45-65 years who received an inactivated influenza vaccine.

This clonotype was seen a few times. Here the CDR3 reads CASSFGGSQETQYF. DNA for the CDR3: TGCGCCAGCAGCTTCGGGGGATCTCAAGAGACCCAGTACTTC. V usage is TRBV5-1 and J usage is TRBJ2-5; the D gene is possibly TRBD2 (6 bases). The V gene lost 2 bases and the J gene lost 2 bases, with 10 bases spanning the gap. The CDR3 covers 14 residues. CDR1 and CDR2 (germline): SGHRS, YFSETQ.

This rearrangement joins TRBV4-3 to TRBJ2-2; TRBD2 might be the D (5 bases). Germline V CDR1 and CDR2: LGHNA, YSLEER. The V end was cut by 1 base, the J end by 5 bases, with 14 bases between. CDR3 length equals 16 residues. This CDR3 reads CASSQGPQRETGELFF. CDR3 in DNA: TGCGCCAGCAGCCAAGGGCCCCAGAGGGAAACCGGGGAGCTGTTTTTT.

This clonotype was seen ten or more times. Written as DNA, the CDR3 is TGTGCCAGCAGGCCACTAGCGAAATCCTACAATGAGCAGTTCTTC. Residues: CASRPLAKSYNEQFF. The genes are TRBV12-3 or TRBV12-4 and TRBJ2-1; 7 nucleotides line up with TRBD2. With 6 bases clipped from V and 1 base from J, the junction kept 6 bases outside the gene matches. This CDR3 contains 15 residues.

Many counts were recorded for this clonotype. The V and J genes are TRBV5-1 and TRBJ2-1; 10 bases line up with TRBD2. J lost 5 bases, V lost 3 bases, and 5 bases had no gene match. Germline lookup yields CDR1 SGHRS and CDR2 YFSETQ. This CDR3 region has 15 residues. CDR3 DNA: TGCGCCAGCAGCTGGAGCGGGAGGGTAGACAATGAGCAGTTCTTC. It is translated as CASSWSGRVDNEQFF.

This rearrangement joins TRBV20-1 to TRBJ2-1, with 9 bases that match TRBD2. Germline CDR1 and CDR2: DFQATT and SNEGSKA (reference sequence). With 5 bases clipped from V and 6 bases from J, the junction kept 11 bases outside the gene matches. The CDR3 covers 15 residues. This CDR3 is CSAPVGAGGFNEQFF. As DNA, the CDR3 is TGCAGTGCTCCCGTTGGAGCGGGGGGCTTCAATGAGCAGTTCTTC.

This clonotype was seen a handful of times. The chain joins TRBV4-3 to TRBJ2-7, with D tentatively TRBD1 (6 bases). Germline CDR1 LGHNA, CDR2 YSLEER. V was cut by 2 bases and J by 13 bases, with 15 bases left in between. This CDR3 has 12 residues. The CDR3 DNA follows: TGCGCCAGCAGCCAAACACCGGGACACCGATACTTC. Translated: CASSQTPGHRYF.